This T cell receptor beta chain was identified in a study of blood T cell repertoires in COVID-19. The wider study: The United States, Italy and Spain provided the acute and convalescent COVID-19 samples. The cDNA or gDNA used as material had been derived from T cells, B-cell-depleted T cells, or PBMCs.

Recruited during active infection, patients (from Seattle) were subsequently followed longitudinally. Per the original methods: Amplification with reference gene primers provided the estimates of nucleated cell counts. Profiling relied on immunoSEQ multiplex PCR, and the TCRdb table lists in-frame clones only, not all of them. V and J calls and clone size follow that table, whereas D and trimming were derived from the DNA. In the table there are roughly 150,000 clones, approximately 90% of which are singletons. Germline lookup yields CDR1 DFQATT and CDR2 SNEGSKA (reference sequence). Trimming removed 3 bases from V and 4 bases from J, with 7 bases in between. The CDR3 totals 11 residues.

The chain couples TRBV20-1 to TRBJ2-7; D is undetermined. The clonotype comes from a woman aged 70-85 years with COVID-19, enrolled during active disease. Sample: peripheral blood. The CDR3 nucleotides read TGCAGTGCTAGTGGGCTGTACGAGCAGTACTTC. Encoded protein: CSASGLYEQYF.